These 17 T cell receptor beta chains share one sample of origin, sequenced in a study of shared clonotypes between healthy human individuals. TCRdb keeps only in-frame clones here, not all; method: immunoSEQ multiplex PCR. The sample lists some 900,000 clones; 70% to 85% were seen once. The sample was memory CD4+ T cells sorted from blood. The subset: CD45RA-negative fraction. These receptors all stem from a man younger than 35 in good health.

The chain is built from TRBV9 and TRBJ1-2, with unresolved D. Germline lookup yields CDR1 SGDLS and CDR2 YYNGEE. The CDR3 totals 19 residues. V lost 0 bases to trimming and J lost 4 bases, with 25 bases between them. The CDR3 DNA follows: TGTGCCAGCAGCGTAGGCGTCGGGCTGGCAGCCTTGCTTTCCTATGGCTACACCTTC. This gives the protein CASSVGVGLAALLSYGYTF.

This clone was seen a single time. The chain links TRBV7-2 to TRBJ2-7; D is ambiguous. V lost 3 bases to trimming and J lost 4 bases, with 7 bases between them. CDR1 and CDR2 (germline): SGHTA, FQGNSA. There are 12 residues in the CDR3. CDR3 region: CASSFIGYEQYF. DNA for the CDR3: TGTGCCAGCAGCTTTATAGGTTACGAGCAGTACTTC.

CDR3 DNA sequence: TGTGCCAGCAGCATAGACAGGGGACCCACCGGGGAGCTGTTTTTT. Amino acid sequence: CASSIDRGPTGELFF. The genes are TRBV7-2 and TRBJ2-2, with 8 bases identical to TRBD1. The CDR3 is 15 residues long. Germline lookup yields CDR1 SGHTA and CDR2 FQGNSA. The V gene end was trimmed by 5 bases and the J gene end by 4 bases; junction bases not matched to a gene: 6. Complete variable domain (other parts from reference TRBV7-2 and TRBJ2-2): GAGVSQSPSNKVTEKGKDVELRCDPISGHTALYWYRQSLGQGLEFLIYFQGNSAPDKSGLPSDRFSAERTGGSVSTLTIQRTQQEDSAVYLCASSIDRGPTGELFFGEGSRLTVL.

This sequence joins TRBV19 and TRBJ1-1; tentatively, D is TRBD1 (5 bases). CDR1 and CDR2 from the germline V gene are LNHDA and SQIVND (reference sequence). There are 16 residues in the CDR3. Trimming cost V 10 bases and J 1 base, with 22 bases left between them. The CDR3 sequence is CANTRDSHIGNTEAFF. The CDR3 DNA follows: TGTGCCAACACTCGCGACAGCCACATTGGGAACACTGAAGCTTTCTTT. The variable domain in full, with the rest retrieved from reference TRBV19 and TRBJ1-1, is DGGITQSPKYLFRKEGQNVTLSCEQNLNHDAMYWYRQDPGQGLRLIYYSQIVNDFQKGDIAEGYSVSREKKESFPLTVTSAQKNPTAFYLCANTRDSHIGNTEAFFGQGTRLTVV.

CDR3 region: CASSSTGANTDTQYF. The DNA of the CDR3 is TGTGCCAGCAGTTCAACAGGGGCTAACACAGATACGCAGTATTTT. V is TRBV28 and J is TRBJ2-3; 7 positions match TRBD1. V lost 4 bases, J lost 2 bases, and 6 bases stayed unmatched. CDR1 MDHEN and CDR2 SYDVKM come from the germline V gene. The length of the CDR3 is 15 residues.

The chain is built from TRBV19 and TRBJ1-5; TRBD1 matches at 7 bases. The length of the CDR3 is 15 residues. Per germline, CDR1 LNHDA and CDR2 SQIVND (reference sequence). V shed 6 bases and J 2 bases; nucleotides not matched to a gene: 7. CDR3 nucleotides: TGTGCCAGTAGCATGAACAGGGGCGGCAATCAGCCCCAGCATTTT. It is translated as CASSMNRGGNQPQHF.

The chain carries TRBV7-2 and TRBJ1-6; 8 bases line up with TRBD1. The CDR3 has 15 residues. V was clipped by 5 bases and J by 10 bases; unmatched bases: 10. CDR1 SGHTA and CDR2 FQGNSA come from the germline V gene. CDR3 loop: CASSLMQGAGSPLHF. CDR3 coding DNA: TGTGCCAGCAGCCTGATGCAGGGGGCTGGGTCACCCCTCCACTTT.

The chain couples TRBV10-3 to TRBJ2-1; TRBD2 aligns across 12 bases. The CDR3 contains 14 residues. V lost 10 bases to trimming and J lost 6 bases; unmatched junction nucleotides: 7. The V gene's germline CDR1 is ENHRY and CDR2 SYGVKD. The CDR3 spells CATRGTSGSNEQFF. In DNA, the CDR3 is TGTGCCACCCGAGGGACTAGCGGGTCCAATGAGCAGTTCTTC.

The CDR3 protein is CASMKGGRNTEAFF. The CDR3 nucleotides read TGTGCCAGCATGAAGGGGGGCCGGAACACTGAAGCTTTCTTT. The genes are TRBV6-5 and TRBJ1-1; tentatively, D is TRBD1 (6 bases). This CDR3 spans 14 amino acids. Germline V gene lookup returns CDR1 MNHEY and CDR2 SVGAGI. The V and J ends lost 7 bases and 1 base respectively, with 13 bases between them.

The chain couples TRBV28 to TRBJ1-2; the match to TRBD1 covers 8 bases. CDR1 is MDHEN and CDR2 is SYDVKM in the germline V gene. The CDR3 loop spans 14 amino acids. The J segment lost 0 bases and the V segment lost 9 bases, leaving 6 bases of the junction unmatched. Written as DNA, the CDR3 is TGTGCCAGTCGAAAACAGGGGGCTAACTATGGCTACACCTTC. This codes for CASRKQGANYGYTF.

This chain connects TRBV7-9 to TRBJ2-5, with 8 bases aligning to TRBD1. V lost 2 bases, J lost 5 bases, and 7 bases stayed unmatched. This CDR3 region has 15 residues. CDR1 is SEHNR, CDR2 FQNEAQ, per germline (reference sequence). CDR3 bases: TGTGCCAGCAGCTTATTCCAGGGGGCGTGGGAGACCCAGTACTTC. Its protein is CASSLFQGAWETQYF.

The chain carries TRBV5-1 and TRBJ2-5; TRBD1 matches 9 bases. Losses at the gene ends were 6 bases for V and 2 bases for J; bases not matched to a gene: 11. This CDR3 contains 16 residues. Germline assignment: CDR1 SGHRS and CDR2 YFSETQ. CDR3 DNA sequence: TGCGCCAGCACCCAAAGGGGACAGGGACGACAAGAGACCCAGTACTTC. Translated: CASTQRGQGRQETQYF.

J is TRBJ2-1 and V is TRBV4-3, with D perhaps TRBD2 (6 bases). The CDR3 runs to 17 residues. Germline CDR1 LGHNA, CDR2 YSLEER. The V and J ends lost 0 bases and 5 bases respectively, with 17 bases between them. CDR3 nucleotides: TGCGCCAGCAGCCAAGATTCAGTTTGGGACTCGGACAATGAGCAGTTCTTC. It is translated as CASSQDSVWDSDNEQFF.

V gene TRBV25-1 combines with J gene TRBJ2-3, with a weak D call TRBD1 (6 bases). The V end was cut by 4 bases, the J end by 0 bases, with 11 bases between. Germline lookup yields CDR1 MGHDK and CDR2 SYGVNS. CDR3 size: 15 residues. The CDR3 here is CASSGRDTSTDTQYF. The CDR3 coding sequence is TGTGCCAGCAGTGGCCGGGACACCAGCACAGATACGCAGTATTTT.

The sample holds one count of this clone. The CDR3 sequence is CAISERWGTPTDTQYF. CDR3 coding DNA: TGTGCCATCAGTGAGAGATGGGGGACTCCAACAGATACGCAGTATTTT. The chain recombines TRBV10-3 with TRBJ2-3, with a possible D match to TRBD2 (6 bases). From germline, CDR1 is ENHRY and CDR2 SYGVKD. V lost 2 bases, J lost 3 bases, and 15 bases lay in between. The CDR3 has 16 amino acids.

This rearrangement joins TRBV5-4 to TRBJ2-2; D gene unclear. The germline CDR1 and CDR2 sequences are SGHNT and YYREEE (reference sequence). The CDR3 covers 16 residues. V lost 4 bases, J lost 4 bases, and 17 bases lay in between. CDR3 in DNA: TGTGCCAGCAGCGATGAACCCGTGACGTTCACCGGGGAGCTGTTTTTT. Translating it yields CASSDEPVTFTGELFF.

This clone appeared once. This chain joins TRBV5-1 and TRBJ2-5; a weak D match, TRBD2 (6 bases). CDR1 and CDR2 (germline): SGHRS, YFSETQ. The V end was cut by 0 bases, the J end by 4 bases, with 10 bases between. CDR3 length equals 14 residues. CDR3 sequence (DNA): TGCGCCAGCAGCTTGGCGGGGGTCGGAGAGACCCAGTACTTC. Amino acid sequence: CASSLAGVGETQYF.